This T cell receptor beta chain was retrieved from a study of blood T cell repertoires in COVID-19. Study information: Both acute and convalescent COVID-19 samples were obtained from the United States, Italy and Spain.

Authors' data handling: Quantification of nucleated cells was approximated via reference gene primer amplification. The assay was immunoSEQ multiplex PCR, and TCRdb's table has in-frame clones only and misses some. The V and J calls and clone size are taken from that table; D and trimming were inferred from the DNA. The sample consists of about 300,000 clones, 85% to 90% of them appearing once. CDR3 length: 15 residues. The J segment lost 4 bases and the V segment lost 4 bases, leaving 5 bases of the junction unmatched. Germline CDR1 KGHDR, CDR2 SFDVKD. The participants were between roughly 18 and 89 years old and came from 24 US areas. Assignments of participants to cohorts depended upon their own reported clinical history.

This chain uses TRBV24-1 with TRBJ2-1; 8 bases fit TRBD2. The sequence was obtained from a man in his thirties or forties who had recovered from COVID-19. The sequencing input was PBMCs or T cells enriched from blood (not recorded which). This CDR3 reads CATSDSGGRYNEQFF. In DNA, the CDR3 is TGTGCCACCAGTGACTCGGGGGGGCGGTACAATGAGCAGTTCTTC.